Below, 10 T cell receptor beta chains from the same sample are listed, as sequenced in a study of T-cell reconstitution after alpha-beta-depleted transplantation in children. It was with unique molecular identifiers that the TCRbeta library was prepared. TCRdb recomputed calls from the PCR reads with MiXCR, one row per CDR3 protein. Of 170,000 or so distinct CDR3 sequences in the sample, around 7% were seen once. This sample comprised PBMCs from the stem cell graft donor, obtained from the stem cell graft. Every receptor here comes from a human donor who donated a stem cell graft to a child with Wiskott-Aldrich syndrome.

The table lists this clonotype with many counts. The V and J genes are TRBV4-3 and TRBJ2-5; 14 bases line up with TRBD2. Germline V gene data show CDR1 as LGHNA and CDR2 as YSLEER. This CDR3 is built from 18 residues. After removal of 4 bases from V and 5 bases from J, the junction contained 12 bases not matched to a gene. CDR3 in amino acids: CASSRSRGTSGSLETQYF. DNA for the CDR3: TGCGCCAGCAGCCGATCAAGGGGGACTAGCGGGAGTCTGGAGACCCAGTACTTC.

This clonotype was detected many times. CDR3 residues: CASSSHLVGTSAFYEQYF. Here the CDR3 DNA reads TGTGCCAGCAGCTCCCACCTAGTTGGGACTAGCGCCTTCTACGAGCAGTACTTC. This chain joins TRBV11-2 and TRBJ2-7; 10 nucleotides line up with TRBD2. The CDR3 totals 18 residues. The germline V gene encodes CDR1 SGHAT and CDR2 FQNNGV. V trimming: 4 bases; J trimming: 3 bases; junction bases outside the gene matches: 15.

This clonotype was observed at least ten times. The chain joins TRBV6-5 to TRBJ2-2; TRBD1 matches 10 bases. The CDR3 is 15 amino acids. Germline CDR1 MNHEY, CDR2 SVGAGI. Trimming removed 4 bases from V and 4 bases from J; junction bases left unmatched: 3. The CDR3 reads CASSWDRGSTGELFF. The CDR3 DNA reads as TGTGCCAGCAGTTGGGACAGGGGTAGCACCGGGGAGCTGTTTTTT.

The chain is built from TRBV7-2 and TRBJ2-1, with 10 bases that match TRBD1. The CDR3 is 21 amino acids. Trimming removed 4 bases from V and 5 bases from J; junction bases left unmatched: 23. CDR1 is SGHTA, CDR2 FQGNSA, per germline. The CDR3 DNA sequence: TGTGCCAGCAGCTCCCTAGGAAGGGGACAGGGGAGTGGTTCAGGGGACAATGAGCAGTTCTTC. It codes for CASSSLGRGQGSGSGDNEQFF.

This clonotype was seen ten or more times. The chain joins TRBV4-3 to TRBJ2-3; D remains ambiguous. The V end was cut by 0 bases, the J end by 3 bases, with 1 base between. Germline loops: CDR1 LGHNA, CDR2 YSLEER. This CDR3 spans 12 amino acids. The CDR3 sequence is CASSQDTDTQYF. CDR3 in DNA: TGCGCCAGCAGCCAAGATACAGATACGCAGTATTTT.

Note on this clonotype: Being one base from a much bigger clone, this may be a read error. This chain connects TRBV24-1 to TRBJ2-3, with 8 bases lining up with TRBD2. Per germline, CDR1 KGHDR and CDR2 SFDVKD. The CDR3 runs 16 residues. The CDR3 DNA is TGTGCCGCCAGTGACCGACTAGCGTCTAGCACAGATACGCAGTATTTT. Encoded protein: CAASDRLASSTDTQYF.

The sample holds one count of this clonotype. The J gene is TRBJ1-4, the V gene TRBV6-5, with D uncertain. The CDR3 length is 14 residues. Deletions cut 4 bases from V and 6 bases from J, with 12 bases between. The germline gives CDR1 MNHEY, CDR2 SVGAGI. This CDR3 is CASSSTWSDEKLFF. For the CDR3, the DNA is TGTGCCAGCAGTTCGACCTGGAGTGATGAAAAACTGTTTTTT.

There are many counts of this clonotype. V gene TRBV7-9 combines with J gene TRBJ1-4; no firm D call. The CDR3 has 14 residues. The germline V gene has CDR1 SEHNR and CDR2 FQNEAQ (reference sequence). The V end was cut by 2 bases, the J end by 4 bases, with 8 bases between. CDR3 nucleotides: TGTGCCAGCAGCTTATTGGCGCTTAATGAAAAACTGTTTTTT. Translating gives CASSLLALNEKLFF. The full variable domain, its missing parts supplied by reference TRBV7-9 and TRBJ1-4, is DTGVSQNPRHKITKRGQNVTFRCDPISEHNRLYWYRQTLGQGPEFLTYFQNEAQLEKSRLLSDRFSAERPKGSFSTLEIQRTEQGDSAMYLCASSLLALNEKLFFGSGTQLSVL.

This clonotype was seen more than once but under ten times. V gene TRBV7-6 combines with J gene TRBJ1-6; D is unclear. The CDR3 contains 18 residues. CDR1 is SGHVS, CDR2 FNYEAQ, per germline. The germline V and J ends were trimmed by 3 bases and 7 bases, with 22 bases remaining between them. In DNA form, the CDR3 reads TGTGCCAGCAGCTTGGATACCTTTAGGTCTTGGAGGAATTCACCCCTCCACTTT. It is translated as CASSLDTFRSWRNSPLHF. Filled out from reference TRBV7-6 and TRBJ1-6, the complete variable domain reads GAGVSQSPRYKVTKRGQDVALRCDPISGHVSLYWYRQALGQGPEFLTYFNYEAQQDKSGLPNDRFSAERPEGSISTLTIQRTEQRDSAMYRCASSLDTFRSWRNSPLHFGNGTRLTVT.

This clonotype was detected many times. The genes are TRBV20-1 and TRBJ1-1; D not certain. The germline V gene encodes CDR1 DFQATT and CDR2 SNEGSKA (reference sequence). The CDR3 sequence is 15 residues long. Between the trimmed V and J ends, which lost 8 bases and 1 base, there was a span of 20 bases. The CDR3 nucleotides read TGCAGTCTGCTAGTCCCCGGACTGGCGAACACTGAAGCTTTCTTT. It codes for CSLLVPGLANTEAFF.